The source of this T cell receptor (beta chain) is a study of CD8 T cells in ankylosing spondylitis. There are many counts of this clonotype. V was pared by 0 bases and J by 6 bases, with 10 bases between. Per the germline V gene, CDR1 is SGHRS and CDR2 is YFSETQ. The CDR3 contains 14 residues. In TCRdb, the 5' RACE reads were re-called with MiXCR into one record per CDR3 protein. The sample shows 150,000 to 200,000 distinct CDR3 sequences, roughly 18% of them seen only once. V and J are TRBV5-1 and TRBJ1-5; D may be TRBD1 (5 bases). This TCR came from a male donor aged 10 to 35 with ankylosing spondylitis or in good health (not recorded which). The sample consisted of blood, either unsorted or a sorted T cell fraction (not recorded which). CDR3 in DNA: TGCGCCAGCAGCTTGGTTCCTGGGGGTCAGCCCCAGCATTTT. This encodes CASSLVPGGQPQHF.